This record covers a single T cell receptor (delta chain). Its target is not known. This specimen comes from a study of Vδ1+ human thymocytes. Study-level points and caveats: In the thymus, TRG and TRD repertoires looked highly polyclonal with Gaussian CDR3 lengths.

This CDR3 region has 22 residues. V lost 9 bases, J lost 0 bases, and 26 bases stayed unmatched. The germline V gene encodes CDR1 TSWWSYY and CDR2 QGS. RNA was extracted from the cells and then reverse transcribed. The CDR3 regions were amplified by multiplex PCR from V-gene primers to a constant-region primer. TCRdb reprocessed the multiplex PCR reads using CATT. The sample consists of roughly 76,000 delta-chain clones, 30% to 45% of them appearing once. The chain combines TRDV1 with TRDJ1; TRDD3 matches 12 bases. This clonotype was sampled from a boy younger than two who had congenital heart surgery. Material: Vdelta1+ gamma-delta thymocytes from the thymus. The subset was: FACS-sorted CD3+ TCRalphabeta- TCRVdelta1+ TCRVdelta2- thymocytes. The CDR3 loop reads CALHNPSPAGGYGTYYTDKLIF. DNA for the CDR3: TGTGCTCTCCACAACCCCTCACCGGCTGGGGGATACGGGACTTATTACACCGATAAACTCATCTTT.